The rows below give T cell receptor beta chains drawn from one sample of a study of shared clonotypes between healthy human individuals. Data came from immunoSEQ multiplex PCR; TCRdb stores just in-frame clones and leaves some out. This table has 1 million to 1.2 million clones, 70% to 80% appearing once. The specimen sequenced was memory CD4+ T cells from PBMCs. The receptors originated from a man aged 18 to 29 in good health. Some clones in this sample may be carry-over from other donors' samples. The CDR3 runs from the conserved cysteine through the conserved F or W. Each record gives: J gene, clone size, V gene, D gene, CDR3 protein, CDR3 DNA. A D gene is named only where the DNA matches it firmly. Clone size appears in some rows only: once, few, many, or a class for an expanded clone.

TRBJ2-7,NA,TRBV25-1,TRBD1,CASSRAGTGDHEQYF,TGTGCCAGCAGTCGCGCCGGGACAGGGGATCACGAGCAGTACTTC
TRBJ1-5,NA,TRBV10-1,NA,CASRPRLGEYQPQHF,TGCGCCAGCAGGCCCCGGTTGGGGGAGTATCAGCCCCAGCATTTT
TRBJ2-7,NA,TRBV11-2,TRBD2,CASSPNSGTSPLEQYF,TGTGCCAGCAGCCCCAACTCCGGGACTAGCCCCCTCGAGCAGTACTTC
TRBJ2-3,NA,TRBV7-3,NA,CASTPRGTSDTQYF,TGTGCCAGCACCCCCCGAGGAACCTCGGATACGCAGTATTTT
TRBJ2-1,NA,TRBV2,TRBD2,CASRAGLAGSREQFF,TGTGCCAGCAGGGCGGGACTAGCGGGATCTCGCGAGCAGTTCTTC
TRBJ2-7,NA,TRBV6-6,NA,CASSASARGYEQYF,TGTGCCAGCAGTGCAAGCGCGAGGGGCTACGAGCAGTACTTC
TRBJ1-5,few,TRBV9,NA,CASSVGPTYQPQHF,TGTGCCAGCAGCGTAGGGCCTACATATCAGCCCCAGCATTTT
TRBJ1-4,NA,TRBV4-2,NA,CASSQENGLATNEKLFF,TGTGCCAGCAGCCAAGAGAACGGCCTTGCAACTAATGAAAAACTGTTTTTT
TRBJ1-5,NA,TRBV7-3,TRBD1,CASSSKTGTQPQHF,TGTGCCAGCAGCTCTAAGACAGGGACTCAGCCCCAGCATTTT
TRBJ1-6,NA,TRBV5-4,NA,CASSLTANSPLHF,TGTGCCAGCAGCTTGACAGCTAATTCACCCCTCCACTTT
TRBJ1-1,NA,TRBV5-1,TRBD1,CASSPAGQTNTEAFF,TGCGCCAGCAGCCCGGCGGGACAGACGAACACTGAAGCTTTCTTT
TRBJ2-3,few,TRBV6-1,NA,CASSEGQGTDTQYF,TGTGCCAGCAGTGAAGGACAGGGCACAGATACGCAGTATTTT
TRBJ2-5,once,TRBV7-8,TRBD1,CASSSRTGVATQYF,TGTGCCAGCAGCTCTCGGACAGGGGTTGCGACCCAGTACTTC
TRBJ1-1,few,TRBV6-5,TRBD1,CASSYSRGDTEAFF,TGTGCCAGCAGTTATTCCAGGGGGGACACTGAAGCTTTCTTT
TRBJ2-5,NA,TRBV28,NA,CASSLTRRGQETQYF,TGTGCCAGCAGTTTAACTAGGCGGGGCCAAGAGACCCAGTACTTC
TRBJ2-1,NA,TRBV28,TRBD2,CASRSLAGYNEQFF,TGTGCCAGCAGATCCCTAGCGGGCTACAATGAGCAGTTCTTC
TRBJ1-1,NA,TRBV28,TRBD1,CASIPPGTVNTEAFF,TGTGCCAGTATACCTCCCGGGACAGTGAACACTGAAGCTTTCTTT
TRBJ1-1,NA,TRBV29-1,TRBD1,CSAADRGGVNTEAFF,TGCAGCGCCGCGGACAGGGGCGGGGTGAACACTGAAGCTTTCTTT
TRBJ1-4,few,TRBV30,NA,CASSYVATNEKLFF,TGTGCCTCCTCTTACGTTGCAACTAATGAAAAACTGTTTTTT
TRBJ1-1,NA,TRBV2,NA,CASSERQFMGTEAFF,TGTGCCAGCAGTGAGAGACAGTTCATGGGCACTGAAGCTTTCTTT
TRBJ1-3,NA,TRBV27,NA,CASSLRGGYTIYF,TGTGCCAGCAGTTTACGGGGGGGGTACACCATATATTTT
TRBJ2-3,NA,TRBV7-9,NA,CASSLRAKGVTDTQYF,TGTGCCAGCAGCTTAAGGGCCAAGGGGGTCACAGATACGCAGTATTTT
TRBJ1-2,NA,TRBV28,NA,CASSSPSEINYGYTF,TGTGCCAGCAGTTCCCCCTCGGAGATTAACTATGGCTACACCTTC
TRBJ2-5,NA,TRBV5-1,NA,CASRQDSAEAQYF,TGCGCCAGCAGGCAAGACAGCGCGGAGGCCCAGTACTTC
TRBJ1-1,NA,TRBV29-1,TRBD1,CSVQLQGAGIAFF,TGCAGCGTTCAGTTACAGGGGGCGGGCATAGCTTTCTTT
TRBJ2-7,once,TRBV18,TRBD2,CASSQTSGGYEQYF,TGTGCCAGCTCACAGACTAGCGGGGGCTACGAGCAGTACTTC
TRBJ2-3,few,TRBV5-4,TRBD2,CASSLRMAGGRVDTQYF,TGTGCCAGCAGCTTGAGAATGGCGGGAGGGAGGGTAGATACGCAGTATTTT
TRBJ2-7,NA,TRBV30,NA,CAWDARSEQYF,TGTGCCTGGGATGCCAGGTCCGAGCAGTACTTC
TRBJ1-2,few,TRBV28,NA,CASRGDTRDYGYTF,TGTGCCAGCAGGGGGGACACCCGGGACTATGGCTACACCTTC
TRBJ2-7,NA,TRBV5-1,NA,CASSLGQYSYEQYF,TGCGCCAGCAGCTTGGGACAATACTCCTACGAGCAGTACTTC
TRBJ1-3,once,TRBV6-6,TRBD1,CASSSWDSSGNTIYF,TGTGCCAGCAGCTCCTGGGACAGCTCTGGAAACACCATATATTTT
TRBJ2-2,NA,TRBV7-9,NA,CASSLKIRAADPAGELFF,TGTGCCAGCAGCTTAAAGATAAGGGCAGCGGACCCGGCCGGGGAGCTGTTTTTT
TRBJ1-2,few,TRBV11-2,NA,CASSLSGIYGYTF,TGTGCCAGCAGCTTGAGTGGGATCTATGGCTACACCTTC
TRBJ1-1,NA,TRBV12-2,NA,CASRLAQNGGNTEAFF,TGTGCAAGTCGCTTAGCCCAGAATGGCGGAAACACTGAAGCTTTCTTT
TRBJ2-1,once,TRBV11-2,TRBD2,CASSPRLAGAGNEQFF,TGTGCCAGCAGCCCACGACTAGCGGGAGCGGGTAATGAGCAGTTCTTC
TRBJ2-3,NA,TRBV28,TRBD2,CASKYSGRASDTQYF,TGTGCCAGCAAGTATAGCGGGAGGGCATCAGATACGCAGTATTTT
TRBJ1-5,NA,TRBV30,NA,CAWSFGAGEQPQHF,TGTGCCTGGAGTTTCGGGGCAGGGGAGCAGCCCCAGCATTTT
TRBJ1-5,NA,TRBV7-2,TRBD1,CASSPGQGNNQPQHF,TGTGCCAGCAGCCCCGGACAGGGAAATAATCAGCCCCAGCATTTT
TRBJ2-2,few,TRBV7-9,NA,CASSPQADTGELFF,TGTGCCAGCAGCCCCCAGGCTGACACCGGGGAGCTGTTTTTT
TRBJ2-5,NA,TRBV18,NA,CASSPWTSQETQYF,TGTGCCAGCTCCCCCTGGACATCTCAAGAGACCCAGTACTTC
TRBJ2-4,few,TRBV27,TRBD2,CASSLQETSDIQYF,TGTGCCAGCAGTTTACAAGAGACTAGCGACATTCAGTACTTC
TRBJ1-4,NA,TRBV5-8,NA,CASSLALTREKLFF,TGTGCCAGCAGCTTGGCCTTAACGAGGGAAAAACTGTTTTTT
TRBJ1-5,NA,TRBV4-1,TRBD1,CASSLGTGRQPQHF,TGCGCCAGCAGCCTAGGGACAGGGCGTCAGCCCCAGCATTTT
TRBJ1-3,NA,TRBV18,NA,CASSEPLTGSGNTIYF,TGTGCCAGCTCAGAACCATTAACAGGCTCTGGAAACACCATATATTTT
TRBJ2-7,NA,TRBV4-3,NA,CASSQELGEQYF,TGCGCCAGCAGCCAAGAGTTGGGCGAGCAGTACTTC
TRBJ2-7,once,TRBV15,NA,CATSRLRGAGLEQYF,TGTGCCACCAGCAGACTTCGGGGGGCAGGGCTCGAGCAGTACTTC
TRBJ2-7,NA,TRBV6-1,NA,CASMIGYEQYF,TGTGCCAGCATGATCGGCTACGAGCAGTACTTC
TRBJ1-1,NA,TRBV28,NA,CASSLPRQLSTEAFF,TGTGCCAGCAGTTTACCCCGACAATTGAGCACTGAAGCTTTCTTT
TRBJ1-2,NA,TRBV11-2,NA,CASSWGKGWNYGYTF,TGTGCCAGCAGCTGGGGGAAGGGTTGGAACTATGGCTACACCTTC
TRBJ1-4,few,TRBV10-1,TRBD1,CASGPGQRSASESEKLFF,TGCGCCAGCGGACCGGGACAGAGATCCGCCTCGGAGAGTGAAAAACTGTTTTTT
TRBJ2-1,NA,TRBV9,TRBD2,CASSVSGTSGSHEQFF,TGTGCCAGCAGCGTATCCGGGACTAGCGGGAGTCATGAGCAGTTCTTC
TRBJ2-3,NA,TRBV28,NA,CASRGAADTQYF,TGTGCCAGCAGGGGGGCTGCAGATACGCAGTATTTT
TRBJ2-5,NA,TRBV28,NA,CASSPISGSKGTQYF,TGTGCCAGCAGCCCCATCTCGGGGAGCAAAGGGACCCAGTACTTC
TRBJ2-3,NA,TRBV9,TRBD2,CASSVLSGRGIDTQYF,TGTGCCAGCAGCGTACTTAGCGGGAGGGGGATAGATACGCAGTATTTT
TRBJ2-3,NA,TRBV4-2,NA,CASSQVGDRRDTDTQYF,TGTGCCAGCAGCCAAGTAGGGGACCGCCGTGACACAGATACGCAGTATTTT
TRBJ1-2,NA,TRBV19,NA,CASSIGRTDGYTF,TGTGCCAGTAGTATAGGGAGAACGGATGGCTACACCTTC
TRBJ2-5,NA,TRBV25-1,NA,CASSGGQPQETQYF,TGTGCCAGCAGTGGTGGACAGCCTCAAGAGACCCAGTACTTC
TRBJ1-2,once,TRBV7-9,NA,CASSPSGTPNYGYTF,TGTGCCAGCAGCCCCTCCGGAACGCCCAACTATGGCTACACCTTC
TRBJ1-2,NA,TRBV28,TRBD1,CASWDRVNYGYTF,TGTGCCTCCTGGGACAGAGTTAACTATGGCTACACCTTC
TRBJ2-7,NA,TRBV5-8,TRBD2,CASSFTPSGRGAYEQYF,TGTGCCAGCAGCTTTACGCCTAGCGGGAGGGGTGCGTACGAGCAGTACTTC